The 20 T cell receptor beta chains below were found in one sample sequenced in a study of a mutant IDH1 vaccine in newly diagnosed glioma. These TCRs' antigens remain unknown. Repertoires were generated with immunoSEQ multiplex PCR, while TCRdb's copy carries only in-frame clones and drops some. The sample lists 60,000 to 65,000 clones, around 80% occurring once. The time point here: week 35, safety follow-up. The investigators gave 300 ug of mutant IDH1 20-mer peptide in each vaccine dose, together with topical imiquimod. The sample consisted of PBMCs, taken from a glioma patient whose treatment included an IDH1 peptide vaccine. These TCRs come from a man aged 25 to 40 with glioma.

J is TRBJ2-5 and V is TRBV6-5; either TRBD1 or TRBD2 may supply D (5 bases each). Germline V gene lookup returns CDR1 MNHEY and CDR2 SVGAGI. V lost 4 bases, J lost 0 bases, and 9 bases lay in between. The CDR3 spans 14 residues. For the CDR3, the DNA is TGTGCCAGCAGTTCCCGGGACCACCAAGAGACCCAGTACTTC. It yields the protein CASSSRDHQETQYF.

J is TRBJ1-3 and V is TRBV29-1, with no clear D. The ends were cut back, 7 bases at V and 0 bases at J, with 19 bases in the middle. Germline V gives CDR1 SQVTM, CDR2 ANQGSEA. This CDR3 is built from 16 residues. The CDR3 protein is CSAEGQYGSSGNTIYF. The CDR3 nucleotides are TGCAGCGCTGAGGGCCAGTACGGGAGCTCTGGAAACACCATATATTTT.

This rearrangement joins TRBV11-3 to TRBJ2-5; D may match TRBD1 or TRBD2 (6 bases each). Germline V CDR1 and CDR2: SGHNT, YENEEA. The CDR3 spans 15 residues. The V gene lost 3 bases and the J gene lost 4 bases, with 15 bases spanning the gap. Here the CDR3 DNA reads TGTGCCAGCAGCTTTAGGGGGGCCCTACGAGAGACCCAGTACTTC. Its translation: CASSFRGALRETQYF.

The chain employs TRBV6-5 and TRBJ1-1, with D uncertain. Germline V lookup: CDR1 MNHEY, CDR2 SVGAGI. The CDR3 extends over 16 amino acids. The ends were cut back, 4 bases at V and 2 bases at J, with 17 bases in the middle. CDR3 protein: CASSSQKANLNTEAFF. CDR3 DNA: TGTGCCAGCAGTTCCCAGAAGGCGAACCTAAACACTGAAGCTTTCTTT.

This clone was counted once. In nucleotides, the CDR3 is TGTGCCATCAGTGAGACCCCAAAGTCAGATACGCAGTATTTT. It specifies CAISETPKSDTQYF. The chain combines TRBV10-3 with TRBJ2-3, with D uncertain. In germline, CDR1 is ENHRY, CDR2 SYGVKD. CDR3 length: 14 amino acids. Trimming cost V 2 bases and J 4 bases, with 10 bases left between them.

The rearrangement joins TRBV18 to TRBJ1-1, with D uncertain. Germline V gene data show CDR1 as KGHSH and CDR2 as LQKENI. This CDR3 region has 14 residues. Trimming left V 2 bases short and J 1 base short, with 8 bases between. Written as DNA, the CDR3 is TGTGCCAGCTCACCAGCTATACGGAACACTGAAGCTTTCTTT. This codes for CASSPAIRNTEAFF.

The sample holds one count of this clone. This chain joins TRBV30 and TRBJ2-4, with 8 bases fitting TRBD1. V lost 4 bases to trimming and J lost 3 bases; unmatched junction nucleotides: 14. This CDR3 region has 17 residues. Germline CDR1 and CDR2: GTSNPN and SVGIG (reference sequence). CDR3 region: CAWTPDRASFGKNIQYF. CDR3 coding DNA: TGTGCCTGGACCCCGGACAGGGCCTCTTTTGGCAAAAACATTCAGTACTTC.

The rearrangement uses TRBV5-1 and TRBJ1-5, with TRBD1 matching 7 bases. CDR3 length equals 15 residues. Germline V gene data show CDR1 as SGHRS and CDR2 as YFSETQ. The V segment lost 1 base and the J segment 4 bases; nucleotides outside the gene matches: 5. This chain's CDR3 is CASSLTGEGNQPQHF. The DNA of the CDR3 is TGCGCCAGCAGCTTGACAGGGGAGGGGAATCAGCCCCAGCATTTT.

The chain recombines TRBV9 with TRBJ2-1; 7 bases match TRBD1. The CDR3 is 17 residues long. The J segment lost 5 bases and the V segment lost 0 bases, leaving 11 bases of the junction unmatched. CDR1 is SGDLS and CDR2 is YYNGEE in the germline V gene. In nucleotides, the CDR3 is TGTGCCAGCAGCGTAGCCCCAGGGGGTGTAATCGACAATGAGCAGTTCTTC. Its protein is CASSVAPGGVIDNEQFF. Complete variable domain (other parts from reference TRBV9 and TRBJ2-1): DSGVTQTPKHLITATGQRVTLRCSPRSGDLSVYWYQQSLDQGLQFLIQYYNGEERAKGNILERFSAQQFPDLHSELNLSSLELGDSALYFCASSVAPGGVIDNEQFFGPGTRLTVL.

V is TRBV18 and J is TRBJ2-3; D gene ambiguous. V was pared by 2 bases and J by 7 bases, with 22 bases between. The germline gives CDR1 KGHSH, CDR2 LQKENI. The CDR3 length is 17 residues. DNA for the CDR3: TGTGCCAGCTCACCAAAAAGAGCCGGAGCCCCCCCCAATACGCAGTATTTT. Translation gives CASSPKRAGAPPNTQYF.

The genes are TRBV18 and TRBJ2-1; no clear D gene. CDR3 length equals 15 residues. V was clipped by 6 bases and J by 3 bases, with 15 bases between them. Germline V gene lookup returns CDR1 KGHSH and CDR2 LQKENI. This CDR3 is CASSALVSNYNEQFF. The CDR3 DNA sequence: TGTGCCAGCTCGGCCTTGGTTTCGAACTACAATGAGCAGTTCTTC.

J is TRBJ1-5 and V is TRBV2; 8 positions match TRBD1. Germline V gene data show CDR1 as SNHLY and CDR2 as FYNNEI. The CDR3 has 14 residues. V lost 6 bases, J lost 4 bases, and 5 bases stayed unmatched. The DNA of the CDR3 is TGTGCCAGCAGCGGGACAGGAGGAAATCAGCCCCAGCATTTT. Translated, it gives CASSGTGGNQPQHF.

CDR3 amino acids: CASSDRQGDYTF. As DNA, the CDR3 is TGTGCCAGTAGTGACAGACAGGGGGACTACACCTTC. The chain combines TRBV19 with TRBJ1-2; 9 nucleotides match TRBD1. Per germline, CDR1 LNHDA and CDR2 SQIVND (reference sequence). J lost 10 bases, V lost 5 bases, and 5 bases had no gene match. The CDR3 covers 12 residues.

The sample holds a few counts of this clone. This chain connects TRBV7-8 to TRBJ1-1, with 7 bases lining up with TRBD1. Per germline, CDR1 SGHVS and CDR2 FQNEAQ. J was trimmed by 0 bases and V by 5 bases; bases with no gene match: 9. CDR3 length: 16 amino acids. The CDR3: CASSELGDSMNTEAFF. The CDR3 nucleotides read TGTGCCAGCAGCGAACTGGGGGACAGTATGAACACTGAAGCTTTCTTT.

Concerning this clone: This CDR3 fails to terminate in the conserved phenylalanine or tryptophan, so it likely reflects a read error. The DNA is omitted, as the CDR3 cannot be located on it reliably, and the CDR3 follows TCRdb's listing. V and J are TRBV5-6 and TRBJ1-6; TRBD1 is taken as the D call from the table, unchecked against the DNA. The CDR3 is 13 amino acids in total, end residues counted. Germline CDR1 is SGHDT and CDR2 is YYEEEE. The CDR3: CASSLAGTGIYRI.

The chain has TRBV5-4 and TRBJ1-5; 8 positions match TRBD1. Per germline, CDR1 SGHNT and CDR2 YYREEE (reference sequence). The ends lost 5 bases at V and 1 base at J; junction bases unmatched: 11. CDR3 size: 17 residues. The CDR3 DNA reads TGTGCCAGCAGGATCGACAGGGGTGTTAGGAGCAATCAGCCCCAGCATTTT. Translated, it gives CASRIDRGVRSNQPQHF.

The rearrangement links TRBV19 to TRBJ1-1; TRBD1 aligns across 8 bases. This CDR3 comprises 16 residues. V lost 1 base, J lost 3 bases, and 7 bases stayed unmatched. Germline loops: CDR1 LNHDA, CDR2 SQIVND (reference sequence). The CDR3 DNA is TGTGCCAGTAGTATAGCCAACAGGGGGTCGGACACTGAAGCTTTCTTT. Its protein is CASSIANRGSDTEAFF.

This chain joins TRBV5-4 and TRBJ2-7; 9 bases are a match to TRBD1. V lost 5 bases and J lost 0; bases outside the gene matches: 9. The germline V gene has CDR1 SGHNT and CDR2 YYREEE (reference sequence). This CDR3 has 16 amino acids. CDR3: CASRPPPGQGSYEQYF. The CDR3, as DNA: TGTGCCAGCAGGCCACCCCCGGGACAGGGCTCCTACGAGCAGTACTTC.

The chain has TRBV27 and TRBJ1-3, with D tentatively TRBD1 (6 bases). CDR1 MNHEY and CDR2 SMNVEV come from the germline V gene (reference sequence). The CDR3 sequence is 12 residues long. Trimming left V 6 bases short and J 7 bases short, with 10 bases between. CDR3 residues: CASRNRVNTIYF. Here the CDR3 DNA reads TGTGCCAGCAGGAACAGGGTGAACACCATATATTTT.

V usage is TRBV5-6 and J usage is TRBJ1-1, with D perhaps matching TRBD1 (5 bases). Per the germline V gene, CDR1 is SGHDT and CDR2 is YYEEEE. V was cut by 4 bases and J by 6 bases, with 16 bases left in between. There are 14 residues in the CDR3. CDR3 loop: CASSGPMVQAEAFF. The CDR3 DNA reads as TGTGCCAGCAGCGGGCCTATGGTACAGGCTGAAGCTTTCTTT.